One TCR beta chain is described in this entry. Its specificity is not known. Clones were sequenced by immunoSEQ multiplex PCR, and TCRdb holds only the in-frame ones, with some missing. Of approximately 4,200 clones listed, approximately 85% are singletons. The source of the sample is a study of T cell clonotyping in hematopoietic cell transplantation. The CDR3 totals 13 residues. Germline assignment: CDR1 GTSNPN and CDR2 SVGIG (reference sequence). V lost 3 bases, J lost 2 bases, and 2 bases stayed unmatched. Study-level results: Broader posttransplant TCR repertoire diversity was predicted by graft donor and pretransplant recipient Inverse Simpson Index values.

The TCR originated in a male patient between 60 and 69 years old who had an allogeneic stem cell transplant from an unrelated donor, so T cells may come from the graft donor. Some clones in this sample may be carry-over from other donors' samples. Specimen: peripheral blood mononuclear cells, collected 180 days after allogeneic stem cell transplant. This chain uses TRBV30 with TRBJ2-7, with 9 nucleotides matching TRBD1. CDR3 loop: CAWRGTGTYEQYF. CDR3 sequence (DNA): TGTGCCTGGAGGGGGACAGGGACCTACGAGCAGTACTTC.